These 29 T cell receptor beta chains share one sample of origin, sequenced in a study of T cell repertoires in cytomegalovirus infection. From the reads, TCRdb called clonotypes with MiXCR, one entry per CDR3 protein. Among about 450,000 distinct CDR3 sequences listed, approximately 31% were seen once. Input material: PBMCs. Receptor source: a human donor in good health (CMV status not recorded). Some clones in this sample may be carry-over from other donors' samples.

The chain links TRBV2 to TRBJ2-1; 7 bases line up with TRBD2. Germline loops: CDR1 SNHLY, CDR2 FYNNEI. After removal of 7 bases from V and 9 bases from J, the junction contained 3 bases not matched to a gene. The CDR3 runs to 11 residues. Written as DNA, the CDR3 is TGTGCCAGCACGGGGGAGGGTGAGCAGTTCTTC. This translates into CASTGEGEQFF.

At least ten counts were recorded for this clonotype. V usage is TRBV4-1 and J usage is TRBJ2-1; D might be TRBD1 or TRBD2, each matching 5 bases. CDR1 and CDR2 (germline): MGHRA, YSYEKL. The CDR3 has 14 residues. V gave up 3 bases and J gave up 6 bases, with 12 bases separating them. CDR3 bases: TGCGCCAGCAGCCATCCCGGGGCGGCCAATGAGCAGTTCTTC. Its protein product is CASSHPGAANEQFF.

This clonotype was observed a handful of times. V gene TRBV12-3 or TRBV12-4 combines with J gene TRBJ2-6; D ambiguous. The CDR3 contains 16 residues. Trimming pared 6 bases from V and 1 base from J, leaving 13 bases between. This CDR3 reads CASRPQQSSGANVLTF. The CDR3 DNA reads as TGTGCCAGCAGACCCCAACAATCGTCTGGGGCCAACGTCCTGACTTTC.

The V call is TRBV5-8, the J call TRBJ2-3; 9 positions match TRBD2. The CDR3 runs to 16 residues. Trimming removed 1 base from V and 1 base from J; junction bases left unmatched: 4. The germline V gene has CDR1 SGHTS and CDR2 YDEGEE. CDR3 sequence (DNA): TGTGCCAGCAGCTTGAGCGGGGGGTTCCGCACAGATACGCAGTATTTT. It is translated as CASSLSGGFRTDTQYF.

This sequence joins TRBV10-3 and TRBJ1-3, with 7 bases lining up with TRBD1. CDR3 length equals 15 residues. From germline, CDR1 is ENHRY and CDR2 SYGVKD. The trim removed 3 bases at V and 1 base at J, leaving 3 bases unmatched. The CDR3 region has the DNA TGTGCCATCAGTGATTACAGGGGATCTGGAAACACCATATATTTT. It translates to CAISDYRGSGNTIYF.

The chain recombines TRBV29-1 with TRBJ2-3; maybe TRBD2 (5 bases). The CDR3 runs to 14 residues. Trimming pared 3 bases from V and 4 bases from J, leaving 14 bases between. Per germline, CDR1 SQVTM and CDR2 ANQGSEA. The CDR3 coding sequence is TGCAGCGTTGAGGTGCTGCTAGCTGCAGATACGCAGTATTTT. It is translated as CSVEVLLAADTQYF.

Regarding this clonotype: One junction end does not reproduce the germline sequence, and a read error may be involved. The chain has TRBV28 and TRBJ1-1; 7 bases map to TRBD1. The germline gives CDR1 MDHEN, CDR2 SYDVKM. The CDR3 extends over 15 amino acids. In DNA form, the CDR3 reads TGTGTCAGCAGTCCGGGACAGAGCATGAACACTGAAGCTTTCTTT. This sequence encodes CVSSPGQSMNTEAFF.

The gene calls are TRBV6-5 and TRBJ1-5; 7 bases fit TRBD1. Germline V CDR1 and CDR2: MNHEY, SVGAGI. The CDR3 runs to 15 residues. V gave up 10 bases and J gave up 5 bases; unmatched junction bases: 14. CDR3 bases: TGTGCCACCGGGGGTACAGGGGAGCCCCATCAGCCCCAGCATTTT. Its protein is CATGGTGEPHQPQHF.

The V call is TRBV5-6, the J call TRBJ1-2, with a possible D match to TRBD1 (6 bases). Germline CDR1 is SGHDT and CDR2 is YYEEEE. V was trimmed by 2 bases and J by 5 bases, leaving 13 bases between them. The CDR3 sequence is 14 residues long. CDR3 sequence: CASSFPSQGYGYTF. CDR3 coding DNA: TGTGCCAGCAGCTTTCCCAGTCAGGGGTATGGCTACACCTTC.

At least ten counts were recorded for this clonotype. This rearrangement joins TRBV7-6 to TRBJ1-5; D not certain. Germline V CDR1 and CDR2: SGHVS, FNYEAQ. Trimming removed 4 bases at V and 6 bases at J, with 16 bases between. This CDR3 region has 15 residues. In DNA form, the CDR3 reads TGTGCCAGCAGCTCGGGCCCAGGAGAAGGTCAGCCCCAGCATTTT. Translation: CASSSGPGEGQPQHF.

This clonotype was recorded a few times. This chain links TRBV7-6 with TRBJ2-1; D gene uncertain. The CDR3 loop spans 13 amino acids. Germline-derived CDR1 and CDR2 are SGHVS and FNYEAQ. V lost 6 bases to trimming and J lost 6 bases, with 12 bases between them. In DNA form, the CDR3 reads TGTGCCAGCAGGGAGAGGTCGGGCAATGAGCAGTTCTTC. Translated, it gives CASRERSGNEQFF.

This clonotype was seen a few times. This chain uses TRBV6-6 with TRBJ2-6; 8 positions match TRBD1. V trimming: 5 bases; J trimming: 1 base; junction bases outside the gene matches: 10. The CDR3 totals 18 residues. Germline V gene data show CDR1 as MNHNY and CDR2 as SVGAGI (reference sequence). In DNA, the CDR3 is TGTGCCAGCAGTCACCAGGGGGCAGCCCGATCTGGGGCCAACGTCCTGACTTTC. Translated, it gives CASSHQGAARSGANVLTF.

As for this clonotype: This is likely a read error, given that the CDR3 carries no conserved phenylalanine or tryptophan at its end. The rearrangement links TRBV11-1 to TRBJ1-2, with D unclear. The germline V gene has CDR1 SGHAT and CDR2 FQDESV (reference sequence). The CDR3 has 14 residues. Trimming removed 1 base from V and 2 bases from J, with 8 bases in between. The CDR3 region is CASSLGRGNYGYTL. The CDR3 nucleotides are TGTGCCAGCAGCTTAGGCCGGGGAAACTATGGCTACACCTTA.

This clonotype has more than one count but fewer than ten. The chain joins TRBV5-6 to TRBJ1-5, with D unresolved. The CDR3 spans 13 residues. V lost 0 bases and J 7 bases, leaving 8 bases between the germline ends. Germline CDR1 SGHDT, CDR2 YYEEEE. The CDR3 region is CASSLVNEQPQHF. The DNA of the CDR3 is TGTGCCAGCAGCTTGGTAAACGAGCAGCCCCAGCATTTT. The full variable domain, in which reference TRBV5-6 and TRBJ1-5 provide the parts outside the CDR3, is DAGVTQSPTHLIKTRGQQVTLRCSPKSGHDTVSWYQQALGQGPQFIFQYYEEEERQRGNFPDRFSGHQFPNYSSELNVNALLLGDSALYLCASSLVNEQPQHFGDGTRLSIL.

V is TRBV6-1 and J is TRBJ2-3; TRBD2 might be the D (6 bases). This CDR3 is built from 15 residues. Germline V gene data show CDR1 as MNHNS and CDR2 as SASEGT. The V gene lost 7 bases and the J gene lost 3 bases, with 17 bases spanning the gap. The CDR3 loop reads CASMVGRGETDTQYF. In DNA form, the CDR3 reads TGTGCCAGCATGGTCGGGCGGGGTGAGACAGATACGCAGTATTTT.

Ten or more counts support this clonotype. The chain is built from TRBV7-2 and TRBJ2-3; no firm D call. The V end was cut by 1 base, the J end by 2 bases, with 7 bases between. The CDR3 length is 14 residues. CDR1 is SGHTA, CDR2 FQGNSA, per germline. The CDR3 coding sequence is TGTGCCAGCAGCTTAGGTTACGCCACAGATACGCAGTATTTT. Its protein product is CASSLGYATDTQYF.

V usage is TRBV11-3 and J usage is TRBJ2-1; a weak D match, TRBD2 (5 bases). The germline V and J ends were trimmed by 8 bases and 7 bases, with 18 bases remaining between them. The CDR3 extends over 14 amino acids. CDR1 SGHNT and CDR2 YENEEA come from the germline V gene. This CDR3 reads CASRSWGDGNEQFF. In DNA form, the CDR3 reads TGTGCCAGCCGCTCTTGGGGAGATGGAAATGAGCAGTTCTTC.

This clonotype was seen more than once but under ten times. This rearrangement joins TRBV7-6 to TRBJ1-6; D unclear. The CDR3 length is 15 residues. Germline CDR1 SGHVS, CDR2 FNYEAQ. The V gene lost 5 bases and the J gene lost 9 bases, with 17 bases spanning the gap. The CDR3 loop reads CASSPPGGESSPLHF. CDR3 bases: TGTGCCAGCAGCCCCCCCGGAGGTGAATCTTCACCCCTCCACTTT.

This clonotype came up once. The V gene is TRBV19, the J gene TRBJ2-5; no firm D call. The CDR3 spans 13 residues. Trimming removed 3 bases at V and 5 bases at J, with 10 bases between. Per germline, CDR1 LNHDA and CDR2 SQIVND (reference sequence). DNA for the CDR3: TGTGCCAGTAGTATGTACGGTTTGGAGACCCAGTACTTC. As protein: CASSMYGLETQYF.

Many counts were recorded for this clonotype. The chain carries TRBV7-2 and TRBJ2-5, with TRBD2 matching 8 bases. With V trimmed by 5 bases and J by 4 bases, 6 bases remained unmatched. CDR1 and CDR2 (germline): SGHTA, FQGNSA. This CDR3 is 14 amino acids long. CDR3 sequence reads: CASSLWTSPETQYF. CDR3 coding DNA: TGTGCCAGCAGCCTATGGACTAGCCCAGAGACCCAGTACTTC.

In this sample, this clonotype turned up a few times. The rearrangement links TRBV7-6 to TRBJ1-1; 9 bases are shared with TRBD1. This CDR3 is 16 amino acids long. J lost 10 bases, V lost 5 bases, and 17 bases had no gene match. CDR1 is SGHVS and CDR2 is FNYEAQ in the germline V gene. As DNA, the CDR3 is TGTGCCAGCAGCCCGGCCGGGACAGGGTTTAATCTCGGAGCTTTCTTT. Protein sequence: CASSPAGTGFNLGAFF.

The sample holds one count of this clonotype. The chain employs TRBV3-1 and TRBJ1-1; tentative D call: TRBD1 (5 bases). This CDR3 contains 13 residues. Germline assignment: CDR1 LGHDT and CDR2 YNNKEL (reference sequence). Trimming took off 1 base at V and 5 bases at J, with 8 bases between the two ends. CDR3 bases: TGTGCCAGCAGCCAAGGCAGGGAGACTGAAGCTTTCTTT. It is translated as CASSQGRETEAFF.

In this sample, this clonotype turned up many times. V is TRBV7-2 and J is TRBJ1-5, with D unclear. Germline V gene sequence: CDR1 SGHTA, CDR2 FQGNSA. V was shortened by 1 base and J by 2 bases, with 9 bases between the two germline ends. The CDR3 totals 15 residues. In nucleotides, the CDR3 is TGTGCCAGCAGCTTAGTCCAGTTTGGCAATCAGCCCCAGCATTTT. It encodes CASSLVQFGNQPQHF.

This chain connects TRBV20-1 to TRBJ2-3, with a tentative D call TRBD1 (5 bases). Germline values: CDR1 DFQATT, CDR2 SNEGSKA (reference sequence). CDR3 size: 11 residues. This CDR3 reads CRAQGGDTQYF. CDR3 nucleotides: TGCAGGGCCCAGGGTGGAGATACGCAGTATTTT.

On this clonotype: Given a much more abundant clone one base away, this may be a read error. The V and J genes are TRBV19 and TRBJ1-5; the D gene is possibly TRBD1 (6 bases). Trimming cost V 3 bases and J 7 bases, with 16 bases left between them. Germline-derived CDR1 and CDR2 are LNHDA and SQIVND (reference sequence). This CDR3 region has 15 residues. Here the CDR3 DNA reads TGTGCCAGTAGTATTTTGGGGGCAGGTGAGCAGCCCCAGCATTTT. It translates to CASSILGAGEQPQHF.

The sample holds many counts of this clonotype. The gene calls are TRBV4-2 and TRBJ2-7, with D perhaps TRBD2 (7 bases). There are 18 residues in the CDR3. The V gene lost 0 bases and the J gene lost 2 bases, with 20 bases spanning the gap. Germline V CDR1 and CDR2: LGHNA, YNFKEQ. CDR3 in DNA: TGTGCCAGCAGCCAAGAGGGGGGGCGGAGACCTCTAACCTACGAGCAGTACTTC. Translated: CASSQEGGRRPLTYEQYF.

The rearrangement links TRBV4-2 to TRBJ1-3; 8 bases align to TRBD1. There are 16 residues in the CDR3. Germline V gives CDR1 LGHNA, CDR2 YNFKEQ. The V and J ends lost 6 bases and 8 bases, in that order; junction bases with no gene match: 15. The CDR3 loop is CASRSGTGTSRDTIYF. DNA of the CDR3: TGTGCCAGCAGGTCGGGGACAGGAACCTCCCGGGACACCATATATTTT.

This CDR3 reads CATGPFNQPQHF. CDR3 sequence (DNA): TGTGCCACCGGGCCGTTCAATCAGCCCCAGCATTTT. The J gene is TRBJ1-5, the V gene TRBV19; D gene unclear. Trimming took 10 bases from V and 3 from J, leaving 10 bases between them. Germline values: CDR1 LNHDA, CDR2 SQIVND (reference sequence). The CDR3 has 12 amino acids.

The chain couples TRBV4-1 to TRBJ2-2; D not certain. V shed 7 bases and J shed 4 bases, with 13 bases lying between them. Germline V gene data show CDR1 as MGHRA and CDR2 as YSYEKL. This CDR3 has 14 amino acids. The CDR3 coding sequence is TGCGCCAGCACCCCTCAGGTATTCACCGGGGAGCTGTTTTTT. This encodes CASTPQVFTGELFF.